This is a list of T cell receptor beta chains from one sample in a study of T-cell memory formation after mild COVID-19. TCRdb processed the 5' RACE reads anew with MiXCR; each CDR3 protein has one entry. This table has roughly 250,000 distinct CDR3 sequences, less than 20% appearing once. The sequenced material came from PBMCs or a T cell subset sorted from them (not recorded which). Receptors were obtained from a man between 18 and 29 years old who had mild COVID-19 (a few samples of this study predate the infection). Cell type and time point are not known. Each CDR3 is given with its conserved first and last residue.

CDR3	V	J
CASSRLLGGNEKLFF	TRBV6-5	TRBJ1-4
CASTIMGNTEAFF	TRBV6-2/TRBV6-3	TRBJ1-1
CASSLGVQNTEAFF	TRBV5-4	TRBJ1-1
CASSSRASGGSYNEQFF	TRBV5-1	TRBJ2-1
CASSEDSGTYGYTF	TRBV2	TRBJ1-2
CASSYRGNTEAFF	TRBV6-2/TRBV6-3	TRBJ1-1
CASSQLSVAGGNTQYF	TRBV4-3	TRBJ2-3
CASSQLPAASGGVHNEQFF	TRBV4-1	TRBJ2-1
CASSVSGDYGYTF	TRBV9	TRBJ1-2
CASRPQGGNEQYF	TRBV6-1	TRBJ2-7
CASSFYSLGTDTQYF	TRBV7-2	TRBJ2-3
CASSLDGPGNYGYTF	TRBV11-2	TRBJ1-2
CASSLVGGIGNTIYF	TRBV7-2	TRBJ1-3
CASSRTSGASYNEQFF	TRBV5-1	TRBJ2-1
CASSLKIQERGTQYF	TRBV5-6	TRBJ2-5
CASHVGGTANEKLFF	TRBV7-9	TRBJ1-4
CASSPGRMPRTNEKLFF	TRBV6-5	TRBJ1-4
CASSPVRGVNYGYTF	TRBV7-2	TRBJ1-2
CASSPAPTGLYGYTF	TRBV12-3/TRBV12-4	TRBJ1-2
CASSRQEPSYQPQHF	TRBV6-6	TRBJ1-5
CASSPRTGSPAQPQHF	TRBV12-3/TRBV12-4	TRBJ1-5
CAWTRDRGRREQYF	TRBV30	TRBJ2-7
CSVTGGEGETQYF	TRBV29-1	TRBJ2-5
CASSRLQGAQPQHF	TRBV23-1	TRBJ1-5
CASSFWKETQYF	TRBV7-2	TRBJ2-5
CASSPGTGTSYTF	TRBV7-2	TRBJ1-2
CSAKDRGWTEAFF	TRBV20-1	TRBJ1-1
CASSRAWTGGAYEQYF	TRBV4-1	TRBJ2-7
CASSHGNEQFF	TRBV12-3/TRBV12-4	TRBJ2-1
CASSALAGAYNEQFF	TRBV7-3	TRBJ2-1
CASSPIGWNEQFF	TRBV3-1	TRBJ2-1
CASSRRDRSTDTQYF	TRBV5-1	TRBJ2-3
CASSDFQGYTDTQYF	TRBV25-1	TRBJ2-3
CASSQLEGEQFF	TRBV3-1	TRBJ2-1
CASTQMVYGYTF	TRBV7-9	TRBJ1-2
CASSLSGLRKYF	TRBV5-6	TRBJ2-3
CSARGTLIYSNQPQHF	TRBV20-1	TRBJ1-5
CASSQWTGELFF	TRBV16	TRBJ2-2
CASSSGGTAVDTQYF	TRBV19	TRBJ2-3
CASRGDRDLNEQFF	TRBV12-3/TRBV12-4	TRBJ2-1
CASSPTRAAETQYF	TRBV12-3/TRBV12-4	TRBJ2-5
CASSGHPGQGTEAFF	TRBV7-3	TRBJ1-1
CASSLITGGLGYTF	TRBV4-1	TRBJ1-2
CSARSRGGTYEQYF	TRBV20-1	TRBJ2-7
CSVGSTGIYGYTF	TRBV29-1	TRBJ1-2